Listed here are 26 T cell receptor beta chains from one sample, sequenced in a study of blood T cell repertoires in COVID-19. Assay: immunoSEQ multiplex PCR; the TCRdb copy retains only in-frame clones and omits some. This table holds approximately 110,000 clones, about four fifths found once. The sequenced sample was peripheral blood. These receptors came from a woman over 75 with acute or convalescent COVID-19.

This clone appeared a single time. The chain links TRBV5-5 to TRBJ2-3, with D maybe TRBD1 (6 bases). Germline CDR1 is SGHKS and CDR2 is YYEKEE (reference sequence). The CDR3 consists of 14 residues. Deletions cut 4 bases from V and 2 bases from J, with 11 bases between. The CDR3 DNA sequence: TGTGCCAGCAGCCAGGACAGCATCACAGATACGCAGTATTTT. It is translated as CASSQDSITDTQYF.

CDR3 amino acids: CASSLIGGTQETQYF. CDR3 coding DNA: TGTGCCAGCAGCTTAATAGGCGGGACCCAAGAGACCCAGTACTTC. The chain couples TRBV7-2 to TRBJ2-5; TRBD2 is a possible D gene (6 bases). The germline V gene has CDR1 SGHTA and CDR2 FQGNSA. The V end lost 2 bases, the J end lost 1 base, and 11 bases lay between the germline ends. This CDR3 has 15 amino acids.

A remark on this clone: Other DNA sequences in this sample translate to the same CDR3. The rearrangement links TRBV3-1 (or the pseudogene TRBV3-2) to TRBJ1-2; 9 bases align to TRBD1. The CDR3 is 14 amino acids. Germline V gene sequence: CDR1 LGHDT, CDR2 YNNKEL (reference sequence). V gave up 3 bases and J gave up 4 bases; unmatched junction bases: 3. CDR3 sequence (DNA): TGTGCCAGCAGCCAGGGACAGGGCGGCTATGGCTACACCTTC. Translated, it gives CASSQGQGGYGYTF.

Concerning this clone: The same CDR3 arises from other DNA sequences in this sample as well. The chain joins TRBV4-1 to TRBJ1-1, with D perhaps TRBD1 (5 bases). There are 14 residues in the CDR3. Germline V gene data show CDR1 as MGHRA and CDR2 as YSYEKL. The ends were cut back, 1 base at V and 1 base at J, with 7 bases in the middle. CDR3 sequence reads: CASSQVDRNTEAFF. DNA of the CDR3: TGCGCCAGCAGCCAAGTCGACAGGAACACTGAAGCTTTCTTT.

The gene calls are TRBV28 and TRBJ2-2, with 13 bases fitting TRBD2. CDR3 length equals 23 residues. Losses at the gene ends were 2 bases for V and 3 bases for J; bases not matched to a gene: 21. CDR1 MDHEN and CDR2 SYDVKM come from the germline V gene. The CDR3 spells CASSLEPGTSGKREVADTGELFF. The CDR3 region has the DNA TGTGCCAGCAGTTTAGAACCAGGGACTAGCGGGAAGCGGGAGGTCGCAGACACCGGGGAGCTGTTTTTT.

The chain combines TRBV19 with TRBJ2-3; tentative D call: TRBD2 (5 bases). This CDR3 is built from 14 residues. In germline, CDR1 is LNHDA, CDR2 SQIVND (reference sequence). Trimming cost V 7 bases and J 2 bases, with 13 bases left between them. The CDR3 reads CASTSRGLTDTQYF. The DNA for the CDR3 is TGTGCCAGTACCTCCCGGGGTCTCACAGATACGCAGTATTTT.

This clone was observed a handful of times. The J gene is TRBJ2-6, the V gene TRBV6-1, with TRBD1 identical over 7 bases. Looked up from germline, CDR1 is MNHNS and CDR2 is SASEGT. The CDR3 contains 16 residues. With V trimmed by 2 bases and J by 0 bases, 1 base remained unmatched. CDR3 nucleotide sequence: TGTGCCAGCAGTGAAAGGGACAGCTCTGGGGCCAACGTCCTGACTTTC. Residues: CASSERDSSGANVLTF.

The chain couples TRBV29-1 to TRBJ2-7, with D maybe TRBD2 (6 bases). CDR1 SQVTM and CDR2 ANQGSEA come from the germline V gene. The CDR3 has 12 residues. Trimming took off 5 bases at V and 7 bases at J, with 15 bases between the two ends. CDR3: CSVNPTGEEQYF. For the CDR3, the DNA is TGCAGCGTTAACCCCACGGGAGAGGAGCAGTACTTC.

With regard to this clone: Sequence at one end of the junction differs from germline and may be a read error. CDR3 in DNA: TGTGCCAGCAGTTCCCCGGGACACCCAAAAGCCTTCTTT. Protein sequence: CASSSPGHPKAFF. The V and J genes are TRBV6-5 and TRBJ1-1, with D maybe TRBD1 (6 bases). Germline CDR1 reads MNHEY; CDR2 reads SVGAGI. The CDR3 spans 13 residues.

This CDR3 reads CASSLAEGVSSPLHF. The CDR3 coding sequence is TGTGCCAGCAGCTTGGCAGAAGGGGTCAGTTCACCCCTCCACTTT. This chain joins TRBV5-4 and TRBJ1-6; a weak D match, TRBD1 (5 bases). The CDR3 covers 15 residues. The germline gives CDR1 SGHNT, CDR2 YYREEE (reference sequence). Trimming removed 0 bases at V and 9 bases at J, with 13 bases between.

The genes are TRBV25-1 and TRBJ1-2, with no clear D. Trimming took 5 bases from V and 4 from J, leaving 8 bases between them. The CDR3 has 12 residues. The V gene's germline CDR1 is MGHDK and CDR2 SYGVNS. The CDR3 bases are TGTGCCAGCAGTCGGTCGGGCTATGGCTACACCTTC. It translates to CASSRSGYGYTF.

The V gene is TRBV24-1, the J gene TRBJ2-1; TRBD2 aligns across 8 bases. The length of the CDR3 is 15 residues. V lost 4 bases and J lost 2; bases outside the gene matches: 3. Germline assignment: CDR1 KGHDR and CDR2 SFDVKD. CDR3 coding DNA: TGTGCCACCAGTGAATTAGCGGGGACCTACAATGAGCAGTTCTTC. It translates to CATSELAGTYNEQFF.

The chain has TRBV28 and TRBJ2-7, with a tentative D call TRBD2 (6 bases). Between the trimmed V and J ends, which lost 6 bases and 1 base, there was a span of 16 bases. The CDR3 is made up of 15 amino acids. Per the germline V gene, CDR1 is MDHEN and CDR2 is SYDVKM. The CDR3 DNA is TGTGCCAGCAGCCAAGGGAGGAGCCAGTCCTACGAGCAGTACTTC. This gives the protein CASSQGRSQSYEQYF.

This clone has just a few counts. The rearrangement links TRBV2 to TRBJ1-6, with a possible D match to TRBD1 (5 bases). Between the trimmed V and J ends, which lost 7 bases and 10 bases, there was a span of 17 bases. The CDR3 runs 14 residues. The V gene's germline CDR1 is SNHLY and CDR2 FYNNEI. CDR3 loop: CASNVGQEGSPLHF. DNA for the CDR3: TGTGCCAGCAACGTAGGACAAGAAGGATCACCCCTCCACTTT.

This clone was picked up one time. V gene TRBV4-1 combines with J gene TRBJ2-7; D might be TRBD2 (5 bases). This CDR3 has 14 amino acids. Trimming removed 2 bases at V and 1 base at J, with 9 bases between. Germline loops: CDR1 MGHRA, CDR2 YSYEKL. This chain's CDR3 is CASSQNPGSYEQYF. DNA of the CDR3: TGCGCCAGCAGCCAAAACCCGGGGTCCTACGAGCAGTACTTC.

This rearrangement joins TRBV9 to TRBJ2-3, with D tentatively TRBD2 (5 bases). Germline V gene lookup returns CDR1 SGDLS and CDR2 YYNGEE. The CDR3 totals 15 residues. V was cut by 0 bases and J by 0 bases, with 8 bases left in between. The CDR3 DNA is TGTGCCAGCAGCGTAGACGGAGGAAGCACAGATACGCAGTATTTT. Its translation: CASSVDGGSTDTQYF.

This clone was observed once. The rearrangement links TRBV9 to TRBJ2-1; 11 nucleotides agree with TRBD2. Germline assignment: CDR1 SGDLS and CDR2 YYNGEE. V gave up 1 base and J gave up 1 base; unmatched junction bases: 16. This CDR3 is built from 21 residues. The CDR3 region is CASSVTPGLAVSPTSYNEQFF. Written as DNA, the CDR3 is TGTGCCAGCAGCGTAACTCCGGGACTAGCGGTTAGTCCCACATCCTACAATGAGCAGTTCTTC.

V and J are TRBV6-2 or TRBV6-3 and TRBJ1-4; 9 bases agree with TRBD1. Germline V CDR1 and CDR2: MNHEY, SVGEGT. This CDR3 has 15 residues. J lost 5 bases, V lost 5 bases, and 6 bases had no gene match. Here the CDR3 reads CASSDPGTGNEKLFF. DNA of the CDR3: TGTGCCAGCAGTGACCCCGGGACAGGGAATGAAAAACTGTTTTTT.

The chain joins TRBV6-5 to TRBJ2-5; 8 nucleotides agree with TRBD1. CDR3 length: 15 residues. Germline-derived CDR1 and CDR2 are MNHEY and SVGAGI. Trimming removed 6 bases from V and 5 bases from J; junction bases left unmatched: 11. The CDR3 protein is CASRPPGQGRETQYF. CDR3 DNA sequence: TGTGCCAGCAGACCCCCCGGACAGGGAAGGGAGACCCAGTACTTC.

The rearrangement joins TRBV4-3 to TRBJ2-1; 9 nucleotides agree with TRBD2. The CDR3 covers 16 residues. V gave up 0 bases and J gave up 5 bases; unmatched junction bases: 5. Germline V lookup: CDR1 LGHNA, CDR2 YSLEER. Here the CDR3 reads CASSQDIAGVNNEQFF. As DNA, the CDR3 is TGCGCCAGCAGCCAAGACATAGCGGGAGTCAACAATGAGCAGTTCTTC.

V gene TRBV19 combines with J gene TRBJ2-3; perhaps TRBD2 as D (6 bases). The germline V and J ends were trimmed by 5 bases and 5 bases, with 11 bases remaining between them. Germline-derived CDR1 and CDR2 are LNHDA and SQIVND (reference sequence). The length of the CDR3 is 13 residues. The CDR3: CASSFGTRDTQYF. CDR3 DNA sequence: TGTGCCAGTAGTTTCGGGACTCGAGATACGCAGTATTTT.

The chain recombines TRBV3-1 (or the pseudogene TRBV3-2) with TRBJ2-1, with D perhaps TRBD2 (5 bases). This CDR3 is 13 amino acids long. CDR1 and CDR2 (germline): LGHDT, YNNKEL (reference sequence). Trimming stripped 5 bases from V and 6 bases from J, with 11 bases between. The CDR3, as DNA: TGTGCCAGCAGCTCGCTAGGAGGCAATGAGCAGTTCTTC. The encoded protein is CASSSLGGNEQFF.

V and J are TRBV11-3 and TRBJ2-7, with no clear D. V lost 1 base and J lost 1, with 8 bases in between. The CDR3 loop spans 14 amino acids. CDR1 is SGHNT and CDR2 is YENEEA in the germline V gene. CDR3 DNA: TGTGCCAGCAGCTTAGGACTGAATTCCTACGAGCAGTACGTC. It encodes CASSLGLNSYEQYV.

This chain joins TRBV29-1 and TRBJ1-1; D not certain. Germline V gene sequence: CDR1 SQVTM, CDR2 ANQGSEA. The V end was cut by 6 bases, the J end by 0 bases, with 17 bases between. The CDR3 has 15 amino acids. The CDR3 spells CSVETYTTMNTEAFF. CDR3 DNA: TGCAGCGTAGAAACCTATACTACCATGAACACTGAAGCTTTCTTT.

The chain carries TRBV6-5 and TRBJ2-1; 7 nucleotides align to TRBD1. The CDR3 has 15 residues. V lost 6 bases to trimming and J lost 3 bases; unmatched junction nucleotides: 8. CDR1 is MNHEY and CDR2 is SVGAGI in the germline V gene. CDR3: CASRRQGDSYNEQFF. The CDR3 DNA reads as TGTGCCAGCAGACGCCAGGGGGACAGCTACAATGAGCAGTTCTTC.

V usage is TRBV24-1 and J usage is TRBJ2-3; D call uncertain. Germline V CDR1 and CDR2: KGHDR, SFDVKD. Trimming left V 5 bases short and J 5 bases short, with 25 bases between. The CDR3 length is 18 residues. CDR3 coding DNA: TGTGCCACCAGTGCCGCTGTCCCCCCAGGAAAGGTCGGAGATACGCAGTATTTT. Protein sequence: CATSAAVPPGKVGDTQYF.